A single sample gave rise to the 13 T cell receptor beta chains below, sequenced in a study of spatial heterogeneity in lung cancer. Their antigens are not known. TCRdb fed the 5' RACE reads into MiXCR, producing one record per CDR3 protein. The sample holds about 7,900 distinct CDR3 sequences, roughly 7% seen once. Stated time point: sample taken at primary tumor resection. Study findings and constraints: Mutation counts in tumors were tracked by counts of expanded intratumoral alpha and beta TCRs.

The sample consisted of lung tumor tissue, taken at surgery. The source of these receptors is a female donor with early-stage non-small cell lung cancer.

In its sample, this clonotype is medium-sized. Found in a library prepared for alpha chains, this beta chain is an off-target read, and its abundance has little meaning. The chain is built from TRBV7-9 and TRBJ2-2; TRBD1 matches 7 bases. The V and J ends lost 6 bases and 4 bases, in that order; junction bases with no gene match: 5. Germline lookup yields CDR1 SEHNR and CDR2 FQNEAQ (reference sequence). The CDR3 is 14 residues long. As DNA, the CDR3 is TGTGCCAGCAGGCAGACAGGGTTCACCGGGGAGCTGTTTTTT. Protein product: CASRQTGFTGELFF.

This clonotype ranks as medium-sized (0.01 to 0.1%). This beta chain lies outside the target of a library built for alpha chains; its clone size means little. The gene calls are TRBV5-4 and TRBJ2-7; no clear D. Trimming stripped 4 bases from V and 0 bases from J, with 5 bases between. This CDR3 region has 12 residues. Germline CDR1 reads SGHNT; CDR2 reads YYREEE (reference sequence). CDR3 residues: CASSPSSYEQYF. The CDR3 coding sequence is TGTGCCAGCAGCCCCTCCTCCTACGAGCAGTACTTC.

This clonotype rates as medium-sized. With the library built for alpha chains, this beta chain is off target and its frequency is not meaningful. V and J are TRBV10-3 and TRBJ1-3; no firm D call. V was trimmed by 6 bases and J by 0 bases, leaving 12 bases between them. This CDR3 comprises 15 residues. The germline gives CDR1 ENHRY, CDR2 SYGVKD. The CDR3 is CAISTFGPSGNTIYF. The CDR3, as DNA: TGTGCCATCAGCACCTTCGGACCCTCTGGAAACACCATATATTTT.

In this sample, this clonotype turned up many times. This beta chain is off target for a library built for alpha chains, so its abundance means little. The chain carries TRBV6-1 and TRBJ1-5; D perhaps matches TRBD1 (5 bases). Germline V lookup: CDR1 MNHNS, CDR2 SASEGT. Deletions cut 4 bases from V and 4 bases from J, with 8 bases between. The CDR3 consists of 13 residues. The CDR3 loop reads CASSGTPNQPQHF. In DNA form, the CDR3 reads TGTGCCAGCAGTGGGACACCTAATCAGCCCCAGCATTTT.

This clonotype ranks as medium-sized. This beta chain appears as a stray read in a library generated for alpha chains; its size is not informative. The rearrangement links TRBV20-1 to TRBJ2-3; the match to TRBD2 covers 8 bases. This CDR3 spans 14 amino acids. Germline trimming cut 3 bases from V and 4 bases from J; bases unmatched to any gene: 6. The V gene's germline CDR1 is DFQATT and CDR2 SNEGSKA (reference sequence). CDR3 amino acids: CSASKRETADTQYF. In DNA, the CDR3 is TGCAGTGCTAGTAAGCGGGAGACCGCAGATACGCAGTATTTT.

This clonotype was counted ten times or more. This beta chain was picked up by a library intended for alpha chains and is off target, so its count carries little meaning. The rearrangement links TRBV28 to TRBJ2-7; perhaps TRBD2 as D (6 bases). The CDR3 has 13 residues. V was clipped by 7 bases and J by 7 bases, with 17 bases between them. CDR1 is MDHEN and CDR2 is SYDVKM in the germline V gene. Here the CDR3 DNA reads TGTGCCAGCACCCCCGGGACTGATCGGGAGCAGTACTTC. This sequence encodes CASTPGTDREQYF.

In this sample, this clonotype is medium-sized. The library was built for alpha chains, so this beta chain is an off-target read and its size means little. The J gene is TRBJ2-2, the V gene TRBV6-6, with D possibly TRBD1 on 5 matching bases. Germline CDR1 reads MNHNY; CDR2 reads SVGAGI (reference sequence). Trimming took 0 bases from V and 9 from J, leaving 8 bases between them. This CDR3 contains 13 residues. CDR3 loop: CASSYSQARELFF. The DNA for the CDR3 is TGTGCCAGCAGTTACTCACAGGCCCGGGAGCTGTTTTTT.

Comment on this clonotype: This beta chain is a stray sequence in a library constructed for alpha chains; its clone size is not meaningful. The gene calls are TRBV6-5 and TRBJ2-7; 8 nucleotides line up with TRBD1. CDR3 size: 15 residues. V shed 6 bases and J 3 bases; nucleotides not matched to a gene: 10. CDR1 and CDR2 from the germline V gene are MNHEY and SVGAGI. This chain's CDR3 is CASRPRTGSVYEQYF. The DNA for the CDR3 is TGTGCCAGCAGACCCCGGACAGGGTCAGTCTACGAGCAGTACTTC.

Within the sample, this clonotype is medium-sized. The library was prepared for alpha chains; this beta chain is a stray read, so its frequency means little. The chain has TRBV30 and TRBJ1-2; the D is unclear. This CDR3 has 14 amino acids. V was clipped by 2 bases and J by 3 bases, with 13 bases between them. Germline V gene lookup returns CDR1 GTSNPN and CDR2 SVGIG (reference sequence). The CDR3 nucleotides read TGTGCCTGGAGTCGACCCCGGGAGGACTATGGCTACACCTTC. It yields the protein CAWSRPREDYGYTF.

This clonotype has at least ten counts. The library was built for alpha chains, so this beta chain is an off-target read and its size means little. The chain carries TRBV7-3 and TRBJ1-2; D is unresolved. V was trimmed by 1 base and J by 7 bases, leaving 13 bases between them. The CDR3 covers 14 residues. Germline loops: CDR1 SGHTA, CDR2 FQGTGA. CDR3 protein: CASSLMPSPGGYTF. In DNA form, the CDR3 reads TGTGCCAGCAGCTTAATGCCCTCTCCCGGTGGCTACACCTTC.

About this clonotype: One base away lies a much larger clone, so this may be a sequencing read error. This beta chain turned up in a library designed for alpha chains; as an off-target read, its abundance says little. The chain employs TRBV7-9 and TRBJ1-2; D is undetermined. Germline values: CDR1 SEHNR, CDR2 FQNEAQ (reference sequence). Trimming pared 8 bases from V and 5 bases from J, leaving 12 bases between. The CDR3 runs to 12 residues. The CDR3 DNA is TGTGCCAGCGGCCAGCTACCGTATGGCTACACCTTC. This encodes CASGQLPYGYTF.

By its share, this clonotype is medium-sized (0.01 to 0.1%). With the library built for alpha chains, this beta chain is off target and its frequency is not meaningful. The chain joins TRBV20-1 to TRBJ1-1, with 8 bases identical to TRBD1. With 6 bases clipped from V and 3 bases from J, the junction kept 6 bases outside the gene matches. The CDR3 runs 13 residues. CDR1 is DFQATT and CDR2 is SNEGSKA in the germline V gene (reference sequence). In DNA, the CDR3 is TGCAGTGCGGCACACAGGGGGGACACTGAAGCTTTCTTT. Encoded protein: CSAAHRGDTEAFF.

This clonotype is deemed medium-sized. Since it is a stray read in a library aimed at alpha chains, this beta chain has a size that is not meaningful. This chain joins TRBV29-1 and TRBJ2-1; TRBD2 might be the D (6 bases). V dropped 5 bases and J dropped 7 bases, with 21 bases sitting between them. The CDR3 loop spans 15 amino acids. CDR1 SQVTM and CDR2 ANQGSEA come from the germline V gene. This chain's CDR3 is CSVTSRKTGGNEQFF. The CDR3 DNA is TGCAGCGTTACTTCTCGGAAAACTGGGGGGAATGAGCAGTTCTTC.